A selection of T cell receptor beta chains follows, all from one sample in a study of post-analysis software for immune sequencing data. TCRdb passed the PCR reads through MiXCR, listing each CDR3 protein once. The repertoire holds some 160,000 distinct CDR3 sequences, around 36% seen once, with roughly 28% in the top ten. This sample comprised blood, obtained after autologous hematopoietic stem cell transplantation. The receptor source for this set is a girl aged 5 to 17 with multiple sclerosis. The CDR3 runs from the conserved cysteine through the conserved F or W. D genes are given only for firm matches.

cdr3_length	v_call	d_call	j_call	cdr3_aa
14	TRBV28	NA	TRBJ1-4	CASSTPTVNEKLFF
13	TRBV28	NA	TRBJ1-5	CASVTQDDQPQHF
14	TRBV27	NA	TRBJ1-5	CASHASGAHQPQHF
15	TRBV27	TRBD1	TRBJ1-1	CASSSRTGGNTEAFF
15	TRBV29-1	NA	TRBJ1-4	CSVELTGTPWGKLFF
13	TRBV12-3/TRBV12-4	NA	TRBJ1-2	CACSLGQGNGYTF
12	TRBV20-1	NA	TRBJ1-1	CSALQGSTEAFF
15	TRBV20-1	TRBD1	TRBJ2-4	CSARDGTVAKNIQYF
15	TRBV10-3	TRBD1	TRBJ1-2	CATSVQGVTSYGYTF
17	TRBV20-1	NA	TRBJ2-1	CSATLVARIQTGDEQFF